This TCR beta chain emerged from a study of cytomegalovirus exposure and HLA in healthy donors. Study observations and caveats: Certain sequence variants were highly shared and formed a cluster, and this cluster was likely a sequencing artifact.

This CDR3 has 12 amino acids. Germline values: CDR1 GTSNPN, CDR2 SVGIG (reference sequence). Trimming left V 4 bases short and J 5 bases short, with 12 bases between. PCR used 60 Vbeta primers and 13 Jbeta primers. Only in-frame clones appear in the TCRdb table, and some are missing; sequencing was by immunoSEQ multiplex PCR. The sample has 140,000 to 150,000 clones; around 78% are singletons. This clone has more than one count but fewer than ten. Its antigen is not identified. Sequenced: PBMCs. This receptor was obtained from a man aged 40-55 years in good health and CMV-seropositive. The chain uses TRBV30 and TRBJ2-7, with unresolved D. The CDR3 sequence is CAWISPPHEQYF. The CDR3 DNA reads as TGTGCCTGGATTAGTCCCCCCCACGAGCAGTACTTC.